A single sample gave rise to the 25 T cell receptor beta chains below, sequenced in a study of CD8 T cells in ankylosing spondylitis. Study results and caveats: Ankylosing spondylitis blood seemed to carry a telltale TCR beta motif made of about 8 highly homologous variants.

These receptors' antigens are unknown. One entry per CDR3 protein, called by TCRdb with MiXCR from the 5' RACE reads. The data show fewer than 550,000 distinct CDR3 sequences, approximately 5.3% seen once. Material: blood, either unsorted or a sorted T cell fraction (not recorded which). These receptors were taken from a male donor with ankylosing spondylitis.

This clonotype was detected only a few times. This chain links TRBV4-3 with TRBJ1-2; the D is unclear. The CDR3 loop spans 13 amino acids. V lost 0 bases and J 5 bases, leaving 7 bases between the germline ends. Germline V gives CDR1 LGHNA, CDR2 YSLEER. CDR3 in amino acids: CASSQDREYGYTF. DNA for the CDR3: TGCGCCAGCAGCCAAGATAGGGAGTATGGCTACACCTTC.

This clonotype was recorded at least ten times. V gene TRBV29-1 combines with J gene TRBJ1-2; D call uncertain. Deletions cut 6 bases from V and 3 bases from J, with 14 bases between. There are 13 residues in the CDR3. From germline, CDR1 is SQVTM and CDR2 ANQGSEA. The CDR3 loop reads CSVNGIEDYGYTF. CDR3 bases: TGCAGCGTGAATGGGATAGAGGACTATGGCTACACCTTC. Based on the CDR3 plus reference TRBV29-1 and TRBJ1-2, the full variable domain is SAVISQKPSRDICQRGTSLTIQCQVDSQVTMMFWYRQQPGQSLTLIATANQGSEATYESGFVIDKFPISRPNLTFSTLTVSNMSPEDSSIYLCSVNGIEDYGYTFGSGTRLTVV.

The table lists this clonotype with many counts. The chain combines TRBV5-1 with TRBJ2-7; 12 bases match TRBD2. CDR1 SGHRS and CDR2 YFSETQ come from the germline V gene. The CDR3 loop spans 15 amino acids. Germline trimming cut 2 bases from V and 3 bases from J; bases unmatched to any gene: 3. The CDR3: CASSLLAGGFYEQYF. In DNA, the CDR3 is TGCGCCAGCAGCTTACTAGCGGGGGGCTTCTACGAGCAGTACTTC.

A few counts support this clonotype. This chain uses TRBV7-9 with TRBJ2-3; 11 bases fit TRBD2. The CDR3 spans 17 residues. Losses at the gene ends were 0 bases for V and 0 bases for J; bases not matched to a gene: 2. Germline V gene lookup returns CDR1 SEHNR and CDR2 FQNEAQ (reference sequence). Here the CDR3 reads CASSLATSGTSTDTQYF. DNA for the CDR3: TGTGCCAGCAGCTTAGCGACTAGCGGGACCAGCACAGATACGCAGTATTTT.

This clonotype occurred a few times. The CDR3 loop reads CASSPFEISSTDTQYF. The CDR3 coding sequence is TGTGCCAGCAGCCCCTTTGAGATCTCTAGCACAGATACGCAGTATTTT. J is TRBJ2-3 and V is TRBV7-9; no clear D. Trimming cost V 5 bases and J 0 bases, with 15 bases left between them. Germline lookup yields CDR1 SEHNR and CDR2 FQNEAQ (reference sequence). The CDR3 runs to 16 residues.

This clonotype was counted at least ten times. The chain carries TRBV9 and TRBJ1-5; no clear D. The CDR3 is made up of 15 amino acids. The germline CDR1 and CDR2 sequences are SGDLS and YYNGEE. Deletions cut 0 bases from V and 5 bases from J, with 12 bases between. CDR3 amino acids: CASSVGSAGYQPQHF. CDR3 sequence (DNA): TGTGCCAGCAGCGTAGGGAGTGCCGGTTATCAGCCCCAGCATTTT. Full variable domain (remainder filled in from reference TRBV9 and TRBJ1-5): DSGVTQTPKHLITATGQRVTLRCSPRSGDLSVYWYQQSLDQGLQFLIQYYNGEERAKGNILERFSAQQFPDLHSELNLSSLELGDSALYFCASSVGSAGYQPQHFGDGTRLSIL.

This clonotype has more than one count but fewer than ten. The chain is built from TRBV28 and TRBJ2-7; 14 nucleotides match TRBD2. J was trimmed by 0 bases and V by 3 bases; bases with no gene match: 7. The length of the CDR3 is 18 residues. Germline loops: CDR1 MDHEN, CDR2 SYDVKM. Here the CDR3 reads CASSFQGLAGDLSYEQYF. CDR3 DNA sequence: TGTGCCAGCAGTTTCCAGGGACTAGCGGGAGACCTCTCCTACGAGCAGTACTTC.

This clonotype has a count of ten or more. The rearrangement links TRBV7-2 to TRBJ1-4; 7 bases agree with TRBD1. There are 15 residues in the CDR3. The germline gives CDR1 SGHTA, CDR2 FQGNSA. Trimming removed 4 bases from V and 8 bases from J; junction bases left unmatched: 10. The chain's CDR3 is CASSSQGKAGEKLFF. The CDR3 bases are TGTGCCAGCAGCTCACAGGGGAAAGCGGGGGAAAAACTGTTTTTT.

This clonotype showed up just a few times. The V gene is TRBV28, the J gene TRBJ2-1, with 9 bases that match TRBD2. V lost 6 bases, J lost 2 bases, and 5 bases stayed unmatched. The CDR3 has 15 amino acids. Germline-derived CDR1 and CDR2 are MDHEN and SYDVKM. CDR3 nucleotide sequence: TGTGCCAGCAGCTTTAGCGGGAGCGCCTACAATGAGCAGTTCTTC. Residues: CASSFSGSAYNEQFF.

The table lists this clonotype with many counts. V usage is TRBV7-2 and J usage is TRBJ1-4, with D possibly matching TRBD1 (5 bases). The V gene's germline CDR1 is SGHTA and CDR2 FQGNSA. V was cut by 3 bases and J by 8 bases, with 16 bases left in between. The length of the CDR3 is 15 residues. In nucleotides, the CDR3 is TGTGCCAGCAGCTTCCTTGGGACCCCCGGGGAAAAACTGTTTTTT. It yields the protein CASSFLGTPGEKLFF.

This clonotype came up many times. The chain couples TRBV5-1 to TRBJ2-1; D gene uncertain. The germline gives CDR1 SGHRS, CDR2 YFSETQ. The CDR3 length is 13 residues. The V end was cut by 4 bases, the J end by 2 bases, with 7 bases between. CDR3 DNA: TGCGCCAGCAGCGGTCGACCCTACAATGAGCAGTTCTTC. Its protein product is CASSGRPYNEQFF.

Concerning this clonotype itself: This may arise from a read error, as a much more abundant clone is one base away. Given the absence of the conserved phenylalanine or tryptophan at the CDR3 end, a read error is likely. The chain carries TRBV6-9 and TRBJ2-7, with 10 bases fitting TRBD1. Germline assignment: CDR1 MNHGY and CDR2 SVAAGI. The CDR3 spans 15 residues. The V gene end was trimmed by 3 bases and the J gene end by 5 bases; junction bases not matched to a gene: 7. CDR3 loop: CASSYGTGEAHEQYI. The CDR3 DNA is TGTGCCAGCAGTTACGGGACAGGGGAGGCCCACGAGCAGTACATC.

The sample holds many counts of this clonotype. This chain uses TRBV4-1 with TRBJ2-5; D call uncertain. CDR3 length equals 16 residues. The V gene lost 2 bases and the J gene lost 4 bases, with 17 bases spanning the gap. Looked up from germline, CDR1 is MGHRA and CDR2 is YSYEKL. The CDR3 here is CASSQQPDPDRETQYF. The CDR3 DNA reads as TGCGCCAGCAGCCAACAACCCGACCCCGATCGAGAGACCCAGTACTTC.

CDR3 sequence reads: CSASQGAFQPQHF. The DNA for the CDR3 is TGCAGTGCTAGCCAGGGGGCCTTTCAGCCCCAGCATTTT. The V call is TRBV20-1, the J call TRBJ1-5; TRBD1 agrees at 8 bases. Germline V gene sequence: CDR1 DFQATT, CDR2 SNEGSKA (reference sequence). V shed 3 bases, J shed 6 bases, and the junction held 4 bases outside the gene matches. This CDR3 has 13 amino acids.

This clonotype was seen ten or more times. The V call is TRBV6-2 or TRBV6-3, the J call TRBJ2-5, with D unclear. CDR3 length: 14 residues. The V gene lost 0 bases and the J gene lost 4 bases, with 9 bases spanning the gap. In germline, CDR1 is MNHEY, CDR2 SVGEGT. The CDR3 here is CASSYSTWGETQYF. CDR3 coding DNA: TGTGCCAGCAGTTACTCGACGTGGGGAGAGACCCAGTACTTC.

This clonotype was seen repeatedly, ten times or more. The chain carries TRBV10-1 and TRBJ2-1, with TRBD2 matching over 13 bases. The CDR3 covers 15 residues. J lost 8 bases, V lost 5 bases, and 6 bases had no gene match. Germline assignment: CDR1 WNHNN and CDR2 SYGVQD (reference sequence). CDR3 coding DNA: TGCGCCAGCAGTCCGGGACTAGCGGGAATCGATGAGCAGTTCTTC. Translating gives CASSPGLAGIDEQFF.

This clonotype was observed many times. The CDR3 is CASSLQPGELYEQYF. The CDR3 DNA sequence: TGTGCCAGCAGCTTACAACCCGGGGAATTATACGAGCAGTACTTC. The chain has TRBV7-6 and TRBJ2-7; D is perhaps TRBD2 (5 bases). Germline CDR1 SGHVS, CDR2 FNYEAQ. The CDR3 is 15 residues long. The V end was cut by 2 bases, the J end by 4 bases, with 15 bases between.

This clonotype was observed many times. This rearrangement joins TRBV10-3 to TRBJ2-2, with D possibly matching TRBD1 (7 bases). The CDR3 covers 15 residues. The V end lost 8 bases, the J end lost 5 bases, and 18 bases lay between the germline ends. The germline V gene encodes CDR1 ENHRY and CDR2 SYGVKD. The CDR3 DNA is TGTGCCATCGGTGGCCAGGGGGGTTGGACCGGGGAGCTGTTTTTT. Translating gives CAIGGQGGWTGELFF.

This clonotype appeared many times. The chain is built from TRBV6-5 and TRBJ2-3; tentative D call: TRBD1 (5 bases). CDR3 length: 15 residues. V was trimmed by 3 bases and J by 2 bases, leaving 12 bases between them. Germline CDR1 reads MNHEY; CDR2 reads SVGAGI. The CDR3 DNA reads TGTGCCAGCAGTTATTCAGGGCTAAACACAGATACGCAGTATTTT. Its protein is CASSYSGLNTDTQYF.

This clonotype was detected many times. The chain employs TRBV20-1 and TRBJ2-4; no definite D call. The CDR3 runs 12 residues. V was cut by 5 bases and J by 9 bases, with 14 bases left in between. Germline values: CDR1 DFQATT, CDR2 SNEGSKA (reference sequence). The CDR3 DNA reads as TGCAGTGCTCGGAAACCCGACGGCATTCAGTACTTC. It encodes CSARKPDGIQYF.

This clonotype was detected many times. The V call is TRBV4-2, the J call TRBJ2-5; a weak D match, TRBD1 (6 bases). CDR1 is LGHNA, CDR2 YNFKEQ, per germline. Trimming removed 1 base from V and 3 bases from J, with 12 bases in between. The CDR3 is 15 amino acids. CDR3 in DNA: TGTGCCAGCAGCCAAGTCTTGGGGACAAAAGAGACCCAGTACTTC. It encodes CASSQVLGTKETQYF.

This clonotype was seen repeatedly, ten times or more. This chain links TRBV5-6 with TRBJ2-5; D call uncertain. V was pared by 5 bases and J by 3 bases, with 8 bases between. This CDR3 has 12 residues. Germline CDR1 and CDR2: SGHDT and YYEEEE. The CDR3 loop reads CASRSWEETQYF. DNA of the CDR3: TGTGCCAGCAGGTCGTGGGAAGAGACCCAGTACTTC. Together with reference TRBV5-6 and TRBJ2-5, the CDR3 gives the full variable domain: DAGVTQSPTHLIKTRGQQVTLRCSPKSGHDTVSWYQQALGQGPQFIFQYYEEEERQRGNFPDRFSGHQFPNYSSELNVNALLLGDSALYLCASRSWEETQYFGPGTRLLVL.

This clonotype was found many times. The chain joins TRBV7-2 to TRBJ1-3, with D possibly being TRBD1 (5 bases). Trimming removed 5 bases from V and 1 base from J, with 12 bases in between. Germline V lookup: CDR1 SGHTA, CDR2 FQGNSA. This CDR3 region has 15 residues. The CDR3 DNA sequence: TGTGCCAGCAGCCGGACCCAGGGATCTGGAAACACCATATATTTT. This translates into CASSRTQGSGNTIYF.

This chain uses TRBV9 with TRBJ2-1; tentatively, D is TRBD2 (6 bases). Germline values: CDR1 SGDLS, CDR2 YYNGEE. The germline V and J ends were trimmed by 4 bases and 7 bases, with 12 bases remaining between them. The CDR3 consists of 13 residues. The CDR3 nucleotides read TGTGCCAGCAGCCTCTGGGGGGAAAATGAGCAGTTCTTC. Translated, it gives CASSLWGENEQFF.

This clonotype turned up a few times. The J gene is TRBJ2-2, the V gene TRBV27, with TRBD2 as a possible D gene (6 bases). Germline V lookup: CDR1 MNHEY, CDR2 SMNVEV (reference sequence). The ends were cut back, 5 bases at V and 5 bases at J, with 12 bases in the middle. This CDR3 has 14 amino acids. CDR3 DNA: TGTGCCAGCAGTACGGGGGTTTGGACCGGGGAGCTGTTTTTT. It codes for CASSTGVWTGELFF.